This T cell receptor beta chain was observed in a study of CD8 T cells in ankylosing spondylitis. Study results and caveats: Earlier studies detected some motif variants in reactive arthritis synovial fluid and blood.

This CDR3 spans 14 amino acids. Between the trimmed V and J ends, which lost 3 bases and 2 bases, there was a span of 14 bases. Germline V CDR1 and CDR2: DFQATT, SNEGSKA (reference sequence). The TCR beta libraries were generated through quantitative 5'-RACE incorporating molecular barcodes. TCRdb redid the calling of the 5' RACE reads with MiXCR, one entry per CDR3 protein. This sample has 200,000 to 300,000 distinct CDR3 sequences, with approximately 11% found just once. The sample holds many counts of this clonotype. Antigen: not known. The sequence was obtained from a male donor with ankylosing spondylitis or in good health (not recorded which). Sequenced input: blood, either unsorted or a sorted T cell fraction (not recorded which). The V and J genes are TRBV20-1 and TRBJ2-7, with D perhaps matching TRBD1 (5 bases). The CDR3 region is CSARVGHSTYEQYF. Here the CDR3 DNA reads TGCAGTGCTAGGGTTGGACACTCTACCTACGAGCAGTACTTC.